The present TCR beta chain was sequenced within a study of CD8 T cells in Susac syndrome. An amount of RNA that ranged from roughly 0.45 to 1 ug was reverse transcribed with random hexamers. A multiplex approach, immunoSEQ multiplex PCR, amplified TCR beta CDR3 across 54 Vbeta and 13 Jbeta. One entry per CDR3 protein, called by TCRdb with MiXCR from the immunoSEQ multiplex PCR reads. The sample contains about 120,000 distinct CDR3 sequences, roughly 94% of which appear only once. Peripheral blood CD8+ and CD4+ T cells were profiled by TCR beta sequencing. Healthy donors matched for age and sex were used as controls. This CDR3 is built from 18 residues. J was trimmed by 6 bases and V by 2 bases; bases with no gene match: 8. Germline-derived CDR1 and CDR2 are SGHTA and FQGNSA.

What was sequenced was CD4+ T cells from PBMCs. This sequence originates from a human donor in good health. The rearrangement uses TRBV7-2 and TRBJ2-1; 15 bases align to TRBD2. For the CDR3, the DNA is TGTGCCAGCAGCTTAAGACCAGGGACTAGCGGGGGGACCAATGAGCAGTTCTTC. Its protein is CASSLRPGTSGGTNEQFF.